This T cell receptor beta chain stems from a study of OX40 agonist ivuxolimab in advanced cancers. Study overall: Partial responses were seen in three patients, one with hepatocellular carcinoma and two with cutaneous melanoma.

The V gene's germline CDR1 is MNHNS and CDR2 SASEGT. This CDR3 region has 15 residues. The trim removed 6 bases at V and 4 bases at J, leaving 12 bases unmatched. Assay: immunoSEQ multiplex PCR; the TCRdb copy retains only in-frame clones and omits some. The sample includes 45,000 to 55,000 clones, about 88% seen only once; the top ten take approximately 3.2%. This material consisted of CD4+ or CD8+ T cells sorted from blood, taken in a trial of the OX40 agonist ivuxolimab. The chain has TRBV6-1 and TRBJ2-7; the match to TRBD1 covers 7 bases. The sequence derives from an adult with an advanced solid tumor such as melanoma, head and neck, liver or kidney cancer. DNA of the CDR3: TGTGCCAGCAGCCTACTCGACAGGGCGATTTACGAGCAGTACTTC. It encodes CASSLLDRAIYEQYF.